These 4 T cell receptor beta chains share one sample of origin, sequenced in a study of T cells in Graves' hyperthyroidism and ophthalmopathy. It was RNA transcripts that yielded the amplified TCR beta CDR3 regions. With the HTBI primer set, the TCR CDR3 went through a first round of RT-PCR. TCRdb re-called the multiplex PCR reads with MiXCR, one entry per CDR3 protein. This table has 610,000 or so distinct CDR3 sequences, more than 45% appearing once. Input material: peripheral blood or thyroid tissue (not recorded which). Receptors were obtained from a woman between 18 and 29 years old with Graves' hyperthyroidism.

Points on this clonotype: Since a much larger clone is just one base distant, this may be a read error. The rearrangement uses TRBV6-5 and TRBJ2-2; possibly TRBD2 for D (5 bases). Germline lookup yields CDR1 MNHEY and CDR2 SVGAGI. CDR3 size: 16 residues. The CDR3 here is CASSYTRGSTTGEPFF. The DNA for the CDR3 is TGTGCCAGCAGTTATACCAGAGGGTCGACCACCGGGGAGCCGTTTTTT.

As to this clonotype: This clone may be a read error of a much larger clone one base away. DNA of the CDR3: TGCGCCAGCAGCTGGGAAGGGACAGGGAAGCCTGAAGCTTTCTTT. Translation: CASSWEGTGKPEAFF. The rearrangement links TRBV4-1 to TRBJ1-1, with TRBD1 matching 9 bases. Germline V lookup: CDR1 MGHRA, CDR2 YSYEKL. V shed 5 bases and J 6 bases; nucleotides not matched to a gene: 10. The CDR3 runs 15 residues.

This clonotype occurred a few times. V is TRBV7-3 and J is TRBJ2-2; no clear D. The CDR3 is made up of 11 amino acids. Germline loops: CDR1 SGHTA, CDR2 FQGTGA. V was clipped by 5 bases and J by 8 bases, with 6 bases between them. This CDR3 reads CASSANGELFF. Here the CDR3 DNA reads TGTGCCAGCAGCGCTAATGGGGAGCTGTTTTTT.

The V gene is TRBV9, the J gene TRBJ2-7; D possibly corresponds to TRBD1 (6 bases). CDR1 is SGDLS, CDR2 YYNGEE, per germline. Trimming took off 4 bases at V and 6 bases at J, with 14 bases between the two ends. CDR3 length equals 13 residues. CDR3 bases: TGTGCCAGCAGCTCACCAACAGGGACCGAGCAGTACTTC. Its protein product is CASSSPTGTEQYF.